The entry below describes one T cell receptor (beta chain). Its antigen is unidentified. This entry comes from a study of cytomegalovirus exposure and HLA in healthy donors. Study-wide results and caveats: Common viral pathogens seemed, in a later analysis, to connect with several of the most significant clusters. According to the study, 150 to 200 TCR beta chains were cytomegalovirus-associated. Per a prior analysis, the majority of TCR beta V segments were productive roughly 87% or roughly 30% of the time.

These donors counted as nominally healthy when sampled, but unrecorded immune exposures were likely. The ends were cut back, 3 bases at V and 1 base at J, with 12 bases in the middle. The length of the CDR3 is 15 residues. Germline loops: CDR1 SNHLY, CDR2 FYNNEI. PCR primers comprised 60 Vbeta and 13 Jbeta primers. Sequencing was performed with immunoSEQ multiplex PCR; in TCRdb, only in-frame clones are kept and a portion is missing. The sample has 150,000 to 190,000 clones, approximately 79% seen once. Sample: PBMCs. The sequence was obtained from a woman aged 45-65 years in good health and CMV-seropositive. J is TRBJ2-5 and V is TRBV2; D possibly corresponds to TRBD2 (6 bases). The CDR3 loop reads CASSEAAGSQETQYF. CDR3 coding DNA: TGTGCCAGCAGTGAGGCCGCCGGGAGCCAAGAGACCCAGTACTTC.